This T cell receptor beta chain was identified during a study of blood T cell repertoires in COVID-19. As for the study in general: The analysed material was cDNA or gDNA that came from T cells, B-cell-depleted T cells, or PBMCs.

Source study methods: Researchers report that nucleated cell counts were estimated from reference gene primer amplification. Sequencing was performed with immunoSEQ multiplex PCR; in TCRdb, only in-frame clones are kept and a portion is missing. V, J and clone size reflect that table, while D and trimming were determined from the DNA. The sample consists of roughly 120,000 clones, about nine tenths of them appearing once. The source is a human donor with active COVID-19. The donor label of this sample is uncertain. What was sequenced was peripheral blood.

The CDR3 region has the DNA TGTGCCAGCAGCTTCGGCACAGGATCCCGATACAATGAGCAGTTCTTC. It specifies CASSFGTGSRYNEQFF. The chain carries TRBV7-9 and TRBJ2-1; tentative D call: TRBD1 (5 bases). Trimming left V 3 bases short and J 4 bases short, with 16 bases between. The CDR3 is 16 residues long. Germline V CDR1 and CDR2: SEHNR, FQNEAQ (reference sequence).